These 6 T cell receptor beta chains came from one sample sequenced in a study of CXCR3-negative and CXCR3-positive naive CD8 T cells. The method, 5' RACE with UMI labels, was used to prepare the TRB cDNA libraries. TCRdb reprocessed the 5' RACE reads, keeping one entry per CDR3 protein, no DNA. The table for this sample gives under 30,000 distinct CDR3 sequences. Input material: memory CD8+ T cells from blood. These receptors were taken from a human donor in good health. Some clones in this sample may be carry-over from other donors' samples.

CDR3 protein: CSIRMMNTEAFF. This chain uses TRBV29-1 with TRBJ1-1. This CDR3 is built from 12 residues. Germline values: CDR1 SQVTM, CDR2 ANQGSEA. The full variable domain, with the rest looked up from reference TRBV29-1 and TRBJ1-1, is SAVISQKPSRDICQRGTSLTIQCQVDSQVTMMFWYRQQPGQSLTLIATANQGSEATYESGFVIDKFPISRPNLTFSTLTVSNMSPEDSSIYLCSIRMMNTEAFFGQGTRLTVV.

The rearrangement joins TRBV11-2 to TRBJ2-1; TCRdb's D call, TRBD1, is unchecked because there is no DNA. The CDR3 is made up of 15 amino acids. Per the germline V gene, CDR1 is SGHAT and CDR2 is FQNNGV. The CDR3 region is CASSSITGYYNEQFF.

The rearrangement links TRBV28 to TRBJ1-3. Per germline, CDR1 MDHEN and CDR2 SYDVKM. This CDR3 comprises 17 residues. CDR3 residues: CASSLLLGQSSGNTIYF. Using reference TRBV28 and TRBJ1-3 for the parts outside the CDR3, the full variable domain is DVKVTQSSRYLVKRTGEKVFLECVQDMDHENMFWYRQDPGLGLRLIYFSYDVKMKEKGDIPEGYSVSREKKERFSLILESASTNQTSMYLCASSLLLGQSSGNTIYFGEGSWLTVV.

V usage is TRBV18 and J usage is TRBJ2-5; TCRdb returns TRBD2, unconfirmable since there is no DNA. This CDR3 is built from 17 residues. Germline V CDR1 and CDR2: KGHSH, LQKENI. The CDR3 region is CASSPPFPAIDQETQYF.

This CDR3 reads CASSNSGTPGDTQYF. The chain uses TRBV6-5 and TRBJ2-3; no DNA is available, so the TRBD2 call from TCRdb remains unchecked. The V gene's germline CDR1 is MNHEY and CDR2 SVGAGI. The CDR3 covers 15 residues.

The gene calls are TRBV25-1 and TRBJ2-7; TCRdb proposes TRBD2, but this gene call is untestable without DNA. The germline CDR1 and CDR2 sequences are MGHDK and SYGVNS. This CDR3 has 14 amino acids. CDR3 region: CASSSGRAAYEQYF.